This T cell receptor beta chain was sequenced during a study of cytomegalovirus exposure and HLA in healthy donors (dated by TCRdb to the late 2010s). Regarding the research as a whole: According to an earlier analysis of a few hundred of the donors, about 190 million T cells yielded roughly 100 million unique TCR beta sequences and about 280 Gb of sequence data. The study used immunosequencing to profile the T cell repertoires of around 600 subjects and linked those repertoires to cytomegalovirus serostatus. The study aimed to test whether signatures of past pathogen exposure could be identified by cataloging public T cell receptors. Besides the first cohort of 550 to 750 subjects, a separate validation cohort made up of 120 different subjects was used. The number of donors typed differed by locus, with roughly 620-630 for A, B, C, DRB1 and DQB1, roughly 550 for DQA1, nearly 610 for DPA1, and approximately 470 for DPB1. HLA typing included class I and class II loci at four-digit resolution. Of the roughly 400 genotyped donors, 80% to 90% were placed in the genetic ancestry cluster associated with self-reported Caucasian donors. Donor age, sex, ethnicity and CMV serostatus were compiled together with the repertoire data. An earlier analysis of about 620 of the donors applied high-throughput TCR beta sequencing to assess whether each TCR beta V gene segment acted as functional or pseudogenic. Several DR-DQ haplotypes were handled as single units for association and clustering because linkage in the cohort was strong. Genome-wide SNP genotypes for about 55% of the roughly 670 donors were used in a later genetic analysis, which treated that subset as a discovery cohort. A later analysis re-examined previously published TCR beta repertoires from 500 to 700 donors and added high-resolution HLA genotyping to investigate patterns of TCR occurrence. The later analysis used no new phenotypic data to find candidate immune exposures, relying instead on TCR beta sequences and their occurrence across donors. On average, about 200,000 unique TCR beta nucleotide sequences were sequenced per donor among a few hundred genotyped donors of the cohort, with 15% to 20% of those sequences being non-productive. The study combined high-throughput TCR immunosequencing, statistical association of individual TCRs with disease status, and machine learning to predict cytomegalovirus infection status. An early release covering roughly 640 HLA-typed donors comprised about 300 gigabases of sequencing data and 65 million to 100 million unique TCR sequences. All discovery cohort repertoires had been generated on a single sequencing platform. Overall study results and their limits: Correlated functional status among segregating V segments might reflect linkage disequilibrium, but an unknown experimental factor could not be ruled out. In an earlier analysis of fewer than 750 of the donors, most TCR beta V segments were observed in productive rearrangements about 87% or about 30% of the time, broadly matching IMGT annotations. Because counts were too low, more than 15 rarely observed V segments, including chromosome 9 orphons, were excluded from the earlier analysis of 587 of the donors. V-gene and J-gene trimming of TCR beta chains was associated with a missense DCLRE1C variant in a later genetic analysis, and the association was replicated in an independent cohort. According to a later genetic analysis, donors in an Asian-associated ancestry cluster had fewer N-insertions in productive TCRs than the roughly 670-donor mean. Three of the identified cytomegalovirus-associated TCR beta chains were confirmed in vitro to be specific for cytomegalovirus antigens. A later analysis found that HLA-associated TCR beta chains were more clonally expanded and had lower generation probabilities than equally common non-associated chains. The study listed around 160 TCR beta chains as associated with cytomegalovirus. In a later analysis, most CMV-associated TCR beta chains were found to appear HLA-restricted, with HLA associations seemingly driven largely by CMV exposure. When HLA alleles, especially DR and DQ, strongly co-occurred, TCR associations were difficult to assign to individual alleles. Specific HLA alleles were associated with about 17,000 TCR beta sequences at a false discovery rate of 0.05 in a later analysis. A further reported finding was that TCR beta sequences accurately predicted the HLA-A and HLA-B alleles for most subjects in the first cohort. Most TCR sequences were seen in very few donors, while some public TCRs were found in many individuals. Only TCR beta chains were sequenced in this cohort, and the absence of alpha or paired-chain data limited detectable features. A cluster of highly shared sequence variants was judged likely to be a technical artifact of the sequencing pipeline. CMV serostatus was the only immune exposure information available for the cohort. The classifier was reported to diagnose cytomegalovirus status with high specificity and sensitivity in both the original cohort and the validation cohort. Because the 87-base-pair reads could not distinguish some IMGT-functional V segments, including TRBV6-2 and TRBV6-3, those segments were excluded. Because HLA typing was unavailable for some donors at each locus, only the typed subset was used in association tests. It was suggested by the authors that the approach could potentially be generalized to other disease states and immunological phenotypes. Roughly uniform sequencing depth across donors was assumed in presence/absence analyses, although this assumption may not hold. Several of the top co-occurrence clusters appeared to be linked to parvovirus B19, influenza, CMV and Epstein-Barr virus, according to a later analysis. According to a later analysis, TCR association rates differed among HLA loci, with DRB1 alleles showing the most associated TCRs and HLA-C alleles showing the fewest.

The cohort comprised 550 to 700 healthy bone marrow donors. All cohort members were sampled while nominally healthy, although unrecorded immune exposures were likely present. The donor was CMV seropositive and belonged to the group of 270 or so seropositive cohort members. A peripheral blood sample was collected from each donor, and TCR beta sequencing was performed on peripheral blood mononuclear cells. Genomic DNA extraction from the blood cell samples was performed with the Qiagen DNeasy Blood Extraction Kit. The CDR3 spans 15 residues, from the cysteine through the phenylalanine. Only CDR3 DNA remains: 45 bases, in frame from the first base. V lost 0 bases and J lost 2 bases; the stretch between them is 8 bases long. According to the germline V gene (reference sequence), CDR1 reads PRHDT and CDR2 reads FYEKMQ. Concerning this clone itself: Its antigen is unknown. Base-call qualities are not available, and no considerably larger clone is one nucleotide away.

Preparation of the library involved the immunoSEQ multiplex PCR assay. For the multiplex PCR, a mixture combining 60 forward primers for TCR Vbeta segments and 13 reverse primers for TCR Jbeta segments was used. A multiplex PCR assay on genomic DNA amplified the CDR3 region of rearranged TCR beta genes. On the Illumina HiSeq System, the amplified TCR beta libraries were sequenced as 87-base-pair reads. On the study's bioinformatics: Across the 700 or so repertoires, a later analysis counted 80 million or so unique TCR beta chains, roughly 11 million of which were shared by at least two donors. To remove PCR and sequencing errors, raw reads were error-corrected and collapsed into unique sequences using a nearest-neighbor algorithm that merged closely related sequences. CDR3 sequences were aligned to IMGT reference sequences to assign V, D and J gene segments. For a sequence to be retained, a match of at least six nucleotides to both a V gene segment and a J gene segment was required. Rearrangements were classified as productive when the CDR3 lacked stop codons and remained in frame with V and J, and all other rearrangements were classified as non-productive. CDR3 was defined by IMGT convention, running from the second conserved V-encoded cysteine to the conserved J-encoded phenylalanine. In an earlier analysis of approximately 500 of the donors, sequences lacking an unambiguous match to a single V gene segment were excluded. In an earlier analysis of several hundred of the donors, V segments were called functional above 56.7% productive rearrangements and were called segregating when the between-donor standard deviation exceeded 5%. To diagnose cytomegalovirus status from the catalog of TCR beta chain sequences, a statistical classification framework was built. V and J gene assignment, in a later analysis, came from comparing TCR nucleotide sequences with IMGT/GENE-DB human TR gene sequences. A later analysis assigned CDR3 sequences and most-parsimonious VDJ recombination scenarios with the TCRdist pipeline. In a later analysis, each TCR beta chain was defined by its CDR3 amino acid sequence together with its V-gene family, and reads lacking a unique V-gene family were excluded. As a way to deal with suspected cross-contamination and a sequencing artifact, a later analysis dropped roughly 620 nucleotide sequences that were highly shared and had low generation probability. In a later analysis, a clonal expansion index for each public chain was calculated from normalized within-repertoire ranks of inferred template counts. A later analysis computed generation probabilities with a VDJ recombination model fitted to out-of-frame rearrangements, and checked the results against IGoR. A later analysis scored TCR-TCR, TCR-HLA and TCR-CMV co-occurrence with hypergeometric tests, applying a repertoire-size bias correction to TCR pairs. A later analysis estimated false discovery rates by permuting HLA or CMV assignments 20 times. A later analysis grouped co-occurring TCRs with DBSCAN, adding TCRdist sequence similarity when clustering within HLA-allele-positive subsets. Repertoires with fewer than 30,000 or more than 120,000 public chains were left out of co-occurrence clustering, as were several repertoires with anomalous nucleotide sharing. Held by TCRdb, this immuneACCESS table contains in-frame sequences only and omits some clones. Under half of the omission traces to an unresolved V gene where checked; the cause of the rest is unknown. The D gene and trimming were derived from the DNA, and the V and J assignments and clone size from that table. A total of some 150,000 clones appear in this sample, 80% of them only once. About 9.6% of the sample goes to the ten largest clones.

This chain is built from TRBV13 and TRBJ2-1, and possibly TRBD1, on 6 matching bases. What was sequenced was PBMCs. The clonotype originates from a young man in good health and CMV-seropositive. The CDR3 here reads CASSLGQGPYNEQFF. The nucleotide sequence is TGTGCCAGCAGCTTAGGCCAGGGGCCCTACAATGAGCAGTTCTTC.